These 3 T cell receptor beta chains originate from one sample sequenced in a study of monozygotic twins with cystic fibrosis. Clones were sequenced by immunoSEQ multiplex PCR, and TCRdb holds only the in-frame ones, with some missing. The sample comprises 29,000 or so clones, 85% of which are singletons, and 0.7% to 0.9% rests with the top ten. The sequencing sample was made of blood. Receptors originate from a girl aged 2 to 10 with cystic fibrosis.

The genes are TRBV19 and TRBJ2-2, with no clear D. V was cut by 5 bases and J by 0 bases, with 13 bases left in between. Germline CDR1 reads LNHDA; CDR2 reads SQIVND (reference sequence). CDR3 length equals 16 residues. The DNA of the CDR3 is TGTGCCAGTAGTCCCCCTGCCGTCGCGAACACCGGGGAGCTGTTTTTT. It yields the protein CASSPPAVANTGELFF.

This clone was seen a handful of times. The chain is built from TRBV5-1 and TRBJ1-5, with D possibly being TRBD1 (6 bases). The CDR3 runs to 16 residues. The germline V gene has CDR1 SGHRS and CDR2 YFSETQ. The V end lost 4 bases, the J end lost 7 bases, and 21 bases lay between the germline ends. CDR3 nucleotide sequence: TGCGCCAGCAGCCTGGAACCTAACAGGGTTGGGCAGCCCCAGCATTTT. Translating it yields CASSLEPNRVGQPQHF.

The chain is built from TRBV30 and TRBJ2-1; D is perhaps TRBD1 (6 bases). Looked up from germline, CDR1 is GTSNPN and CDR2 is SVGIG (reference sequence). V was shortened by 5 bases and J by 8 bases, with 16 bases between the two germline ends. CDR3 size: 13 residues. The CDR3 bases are TGTGCCTGGGGAAGGGACATGGGCGATGAGCAGTTCTTC. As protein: CAWGRDMGDEQFF.